The present entry profiles one TCR beta chain with its context. No antigen is known for it. The data were taken from a study of T cell repertoires in cytomegalovirus infection. The overall study: Public TCR beta signature analysis indicated the presence of both CMV infection and matching HLA type.

General observations from the study: Cumulative frequency of public TCR beta families picked out carriers of CMV plus the relevant HLA.

CDR3 length equals 14 residues. After removal of 6 bases from V and 4 bases from J, the junction contained 6 bases not matched to a gene. Germline assignment: CDR1 MNHEY and CDR2 SVGEGT. TCRdb itself ran the reads through MiXCR, one entry per CDR3 protein. Of about 830,000 distinct CDR3 sequences listed, approximately 30% are singletons. This chain links TRBV6-2 or TRBV6-3 with TRBJ1-1; TRBD1 matches at 9 bases. The TCR was taken from a human donor in good health (CMV status not recorded). Some clones in this sample may be carry-over from other donors' samples. The material was cultured CD8+ T cells from PBMCs, obtained from culture after CMV antigen stimulation. The CDR3 coding sequence is TGTGCCAGCAGCAGGGACAGGGCCCCCACTGAAGCTTTCTTT. Translating it yields CASSRDRAPTEAFF.